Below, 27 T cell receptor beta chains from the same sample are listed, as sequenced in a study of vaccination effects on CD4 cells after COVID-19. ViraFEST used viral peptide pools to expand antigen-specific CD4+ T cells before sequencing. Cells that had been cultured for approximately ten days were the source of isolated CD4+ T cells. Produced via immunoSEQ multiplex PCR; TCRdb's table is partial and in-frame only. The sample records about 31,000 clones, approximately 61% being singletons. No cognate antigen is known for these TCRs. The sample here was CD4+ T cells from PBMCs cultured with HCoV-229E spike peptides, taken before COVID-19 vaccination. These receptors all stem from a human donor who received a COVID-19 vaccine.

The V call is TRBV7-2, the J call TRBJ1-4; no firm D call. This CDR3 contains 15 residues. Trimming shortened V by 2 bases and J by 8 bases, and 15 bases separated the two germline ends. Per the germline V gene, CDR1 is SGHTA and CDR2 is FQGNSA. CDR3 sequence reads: CASSLSGIWGEKLFF. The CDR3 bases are TGTGCCAGCAGCTTATCTGGAATTTGGGGAGAAAAACTGTTTTTT.

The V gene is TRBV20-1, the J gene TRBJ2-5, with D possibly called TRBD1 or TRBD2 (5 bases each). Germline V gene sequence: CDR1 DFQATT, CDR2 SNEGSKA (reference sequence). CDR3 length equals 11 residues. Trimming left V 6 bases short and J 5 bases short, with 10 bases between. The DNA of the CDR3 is TGCAGTGCCCGGGGCCTCGAGACCCAGTACTTC. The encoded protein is CSARGLETQYF.

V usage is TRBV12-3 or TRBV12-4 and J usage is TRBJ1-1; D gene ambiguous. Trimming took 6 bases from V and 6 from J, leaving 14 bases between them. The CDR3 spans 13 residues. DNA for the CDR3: TGTGCCAGCAGGCTAAATAGGTGGGCTGAAGCTTTCTTT. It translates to CASRLNRWAEAFF.

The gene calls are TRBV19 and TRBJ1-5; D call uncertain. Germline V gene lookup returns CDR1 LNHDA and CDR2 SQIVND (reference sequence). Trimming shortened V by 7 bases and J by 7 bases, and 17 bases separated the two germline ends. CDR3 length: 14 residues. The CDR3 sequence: CASISAAGRQPQHF. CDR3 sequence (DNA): TGTGCCAGTATCTCCGCGGCAGGTAGACAGCCCCAGCATTTT.

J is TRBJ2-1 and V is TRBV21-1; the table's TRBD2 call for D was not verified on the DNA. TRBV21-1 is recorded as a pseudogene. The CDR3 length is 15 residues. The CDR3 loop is CASSITASSYNEQFF. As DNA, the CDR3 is TGTGCCAGCAGCATTACTGCTAGCTCCTACAATGAGCAGTTCTTC.

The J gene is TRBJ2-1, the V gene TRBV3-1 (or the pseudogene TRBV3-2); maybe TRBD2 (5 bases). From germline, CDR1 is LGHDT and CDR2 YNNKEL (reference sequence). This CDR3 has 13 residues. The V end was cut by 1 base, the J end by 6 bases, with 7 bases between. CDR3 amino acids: CASSQAAGNEQFF. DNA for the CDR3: TGTGCCAGCAGCCAAGCGGCGGGCAATGAGCAGTTCTTC.

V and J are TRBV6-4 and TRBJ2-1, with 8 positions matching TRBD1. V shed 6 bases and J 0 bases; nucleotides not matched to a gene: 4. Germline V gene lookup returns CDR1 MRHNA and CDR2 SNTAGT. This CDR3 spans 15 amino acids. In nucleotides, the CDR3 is TGTGCCAGCAGCCTTACAGGGGGCTCCTACAATGAGCAGTTCTTC. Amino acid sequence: CASSLTGGSYNEQFF.

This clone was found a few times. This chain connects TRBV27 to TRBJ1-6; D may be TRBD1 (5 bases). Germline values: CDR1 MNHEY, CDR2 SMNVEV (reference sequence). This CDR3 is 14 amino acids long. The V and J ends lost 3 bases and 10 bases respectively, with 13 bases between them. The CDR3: CASSFRETYSPLHF. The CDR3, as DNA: TGTGCCAGCAGTTTCAGGGAGACGTACTCACCCCTCCACTTT.

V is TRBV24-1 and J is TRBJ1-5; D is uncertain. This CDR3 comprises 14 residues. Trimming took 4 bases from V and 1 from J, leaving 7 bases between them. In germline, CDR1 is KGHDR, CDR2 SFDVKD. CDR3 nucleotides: TGTGCCACCAGTGAAGGGAGCAGCAATCAGCCCCAGCATTTT. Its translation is CATSEGSSNQPQHF.

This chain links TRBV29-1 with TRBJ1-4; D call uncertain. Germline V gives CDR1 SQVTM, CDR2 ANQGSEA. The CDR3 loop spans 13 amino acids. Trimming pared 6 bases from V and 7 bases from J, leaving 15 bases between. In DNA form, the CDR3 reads TGCAGCGTAGCCTCCGGGAGATTTGAAAAACTGTTTTTT. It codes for CSVASGRFEKLFF.

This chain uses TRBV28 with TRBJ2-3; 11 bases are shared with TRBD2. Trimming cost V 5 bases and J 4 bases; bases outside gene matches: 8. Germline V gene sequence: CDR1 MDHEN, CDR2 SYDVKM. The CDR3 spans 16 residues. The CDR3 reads CASSQLAGDGSDTQYF. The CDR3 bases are TGTGCCAGCAGTCAACTAGCGGGAGATGGTTCAGATACGCAGTATTTT.

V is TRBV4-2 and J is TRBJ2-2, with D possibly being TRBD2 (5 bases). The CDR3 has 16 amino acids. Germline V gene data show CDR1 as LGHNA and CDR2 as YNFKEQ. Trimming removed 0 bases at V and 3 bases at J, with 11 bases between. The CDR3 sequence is CASSQESGPYTGELFF. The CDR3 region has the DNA TGTGCCAGCAGCCAAGAGAGCGGACCATACACCGGGGAGCTGTTTTTT.

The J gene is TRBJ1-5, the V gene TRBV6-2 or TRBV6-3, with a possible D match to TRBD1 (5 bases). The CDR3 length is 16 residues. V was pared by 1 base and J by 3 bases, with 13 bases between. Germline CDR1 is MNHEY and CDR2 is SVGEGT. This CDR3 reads CASSYYPGRNNQPQHF. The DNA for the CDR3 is TGTGCCAGCAGTTACTATCCAGGGCGAAACAATCAGCCCCAGCATTTT.

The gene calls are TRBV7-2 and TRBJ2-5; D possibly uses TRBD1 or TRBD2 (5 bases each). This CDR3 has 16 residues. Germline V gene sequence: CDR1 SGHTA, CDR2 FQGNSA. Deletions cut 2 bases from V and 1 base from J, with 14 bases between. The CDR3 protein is CASSLSARGFQETQYF. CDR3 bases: TGTGCCAGCAGCTTATCAGCCCGGGGCTTCCAAGAGACCCAGTACTTC. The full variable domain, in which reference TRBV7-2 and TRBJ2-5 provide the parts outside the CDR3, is GAGVSQSPSNKVTEKGKDVELRCDPISGHTALYWYRQSLGQGLEFLIYFQGNSAPDKSGLPSDRFSAERTGGSVSTLTIQRTQQEDSAVYLCASSLSARGFQETQYFGPGTRLLVL.

DNA for the CDR3: TGCAGCGTTCCATCGCCTGGGACACGGGGTGGCTACACCTTC. The encoded protein is CSVPSPGTRGGYTF. The chain links TRBV29-1 to TRBJ1-2, with D possibly being TRBD1 (6 bases). CDR1 is SQVTM, CDR2 ANQGSEA, per germline. The V gene lost 5 bases and the J gene lost 7 bases, with 20 bases spanning the gap. This CDR3 has 14 amino acids.

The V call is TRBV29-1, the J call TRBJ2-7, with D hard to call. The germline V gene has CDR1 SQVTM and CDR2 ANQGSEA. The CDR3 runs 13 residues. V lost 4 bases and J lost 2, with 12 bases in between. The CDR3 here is CSVGRVNPYEQYF. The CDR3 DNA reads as TGCAGCGTTGGAAGGGTGAACCCCTACGAGCAGTACTTC.

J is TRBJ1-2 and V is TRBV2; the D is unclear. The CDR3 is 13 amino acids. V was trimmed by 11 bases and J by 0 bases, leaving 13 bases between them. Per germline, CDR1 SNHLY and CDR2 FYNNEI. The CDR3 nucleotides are TGTGCCGGACGGACGGGAGCTAACTATGGCTACACCTTC. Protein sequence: CAGRTGANYGYTF. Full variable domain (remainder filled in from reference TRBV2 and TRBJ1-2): EPEVTQTPSHQVTQMGQEVILRCVPISNHLYFYWYRQILGQKVEFLVSFYNNEISEKSEIFDDQFSVERPDGSNFTLKIRSTKLEDSAMYFCAGRTGANYGYTFGSGTRLTVV.

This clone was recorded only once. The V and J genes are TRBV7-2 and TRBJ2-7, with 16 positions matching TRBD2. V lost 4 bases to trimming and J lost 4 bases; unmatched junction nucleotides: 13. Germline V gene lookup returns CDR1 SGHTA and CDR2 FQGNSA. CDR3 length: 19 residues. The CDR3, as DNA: TGTGCCAGCAGCTCTCCCGGGACTAGCGGGAGGGCCTTCGCGTACGAGCAGTACTTC. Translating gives CASSSPGTSGRAFAYEQYF.

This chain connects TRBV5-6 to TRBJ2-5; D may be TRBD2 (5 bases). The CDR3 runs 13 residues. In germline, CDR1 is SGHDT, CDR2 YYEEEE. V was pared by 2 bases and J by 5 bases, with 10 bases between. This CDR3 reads CASSLERRETQYF. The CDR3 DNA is TGTGCCAGCAGCTTAGAGCGGCGGGAGACCCAGTACTTC.

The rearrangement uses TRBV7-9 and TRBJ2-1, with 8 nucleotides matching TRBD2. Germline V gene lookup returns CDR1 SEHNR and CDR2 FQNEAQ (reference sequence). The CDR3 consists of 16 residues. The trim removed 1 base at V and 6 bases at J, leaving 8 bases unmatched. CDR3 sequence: CASSLGIWAGGNEQFF. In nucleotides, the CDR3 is TGTGCCAGCAGCTTAGGAATCTGGGCGGGGGGCAATGAGCAGTTCTTC.

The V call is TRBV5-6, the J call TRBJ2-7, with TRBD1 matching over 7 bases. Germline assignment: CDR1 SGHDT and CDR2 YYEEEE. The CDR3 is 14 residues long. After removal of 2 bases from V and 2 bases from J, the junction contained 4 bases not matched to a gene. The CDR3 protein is CASSFVDRPYEQYF. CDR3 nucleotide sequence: TGTGCCAGCAGCTTTGTGGACAGGCCCTACGAGCAGTACTTC.

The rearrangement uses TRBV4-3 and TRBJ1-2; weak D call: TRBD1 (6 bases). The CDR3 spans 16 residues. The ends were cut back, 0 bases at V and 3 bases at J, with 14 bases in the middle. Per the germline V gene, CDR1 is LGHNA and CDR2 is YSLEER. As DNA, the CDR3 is TGCGCCAGCAGCCAAGAAAGAGGGGGATGGGACTATGGCTACACCTTC. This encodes CASSQERGGWDYGYTF.

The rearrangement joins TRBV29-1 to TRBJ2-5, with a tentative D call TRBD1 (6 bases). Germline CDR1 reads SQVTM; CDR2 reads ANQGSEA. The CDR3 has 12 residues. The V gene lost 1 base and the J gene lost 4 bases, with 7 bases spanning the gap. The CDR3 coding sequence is TGCAGCGTTGAAGGGGGGCGAGAGACCCAGTACTTC. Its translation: CSVEGGRETQYF.

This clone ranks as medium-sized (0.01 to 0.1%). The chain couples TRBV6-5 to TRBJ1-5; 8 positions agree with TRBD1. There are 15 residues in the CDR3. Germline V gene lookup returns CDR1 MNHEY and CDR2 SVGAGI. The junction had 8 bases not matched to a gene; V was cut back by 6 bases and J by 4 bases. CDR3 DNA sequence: TGTGCCAGCAGATGGGACAGGCGGAGTAATCAGCCCCAGCATTTT. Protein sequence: CASRWDRRSNQPQHF.

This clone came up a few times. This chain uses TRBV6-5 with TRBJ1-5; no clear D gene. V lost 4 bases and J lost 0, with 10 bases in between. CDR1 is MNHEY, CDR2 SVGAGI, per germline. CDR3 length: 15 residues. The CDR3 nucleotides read TGTGCCAGCAGTTCCTCCGGGATTAGCAATCAGCCCCAGCATTTT. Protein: CASSSSGISNQPQHF.

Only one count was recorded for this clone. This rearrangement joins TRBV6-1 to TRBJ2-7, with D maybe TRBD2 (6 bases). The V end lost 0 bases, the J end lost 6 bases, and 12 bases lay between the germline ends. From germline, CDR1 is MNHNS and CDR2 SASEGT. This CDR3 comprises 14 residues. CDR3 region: CASSEAPRGGEQYF. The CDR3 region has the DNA TGTGCCAGCAGTGAAGCGCCCCGGGGAGGCGAGCAGTACTTC.

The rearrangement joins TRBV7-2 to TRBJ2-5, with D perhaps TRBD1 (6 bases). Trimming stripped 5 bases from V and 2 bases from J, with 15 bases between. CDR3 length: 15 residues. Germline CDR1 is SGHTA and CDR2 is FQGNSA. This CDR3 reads CASSPMRTVQETQYF. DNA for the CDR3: TGTGCCAGCAGCCCGATGCGGACAGTACAAGAGACCCAGTACTTC.